Sequencing of this TCR beta chain was carried out in a study of vaccination effects on CD4 cells after COVID-19. Sequencing in the ViraFEST assay came after antigen-specific CD4+ T cells had been expanded with viral peptide pools, which were used to stimulate PBMC. Subsequent to a culture period of about nine days, CD4+ T cells were isolated. Two doses of BNT162b2 or mRNA-1273 vaccine were administered to participants. Nucleocapsid antibody tests were negative, and the vaccine recipients had no prior SARS-CoV-2 infection. Cultures had half their medium replaced with IL-2 medium on days 3 and 7. In regard to this clone: Its antigen is undetermined.

General study points: Sampling in the study covered few convalescent patients and included no early post-infection timepoints.

J was trimmed by 2 bases and V by 6 bases; bases with no gene match: 17. The germline V gene encodes CDR1 MDHEN and CDR2 SYDVKM. The CDR3 has 18 residues. Data came from immunoSEQ multiplex PCR; TCRdb stores just in-frame clones and leaves some out. The table has 28,000 or so clones, roughly 80% seen once. The source was CD4+ T cells from PBMCs cultured with HCoV-NL63 spike peptides, collected after COVID-19 vaccination. V gene TRBV28 combines with J gene TRBJ2-3; 7 nucleotides agree with TRBD2. The receptor's source is a human donor who received a COVID-19 vaccine. The CDR3 sequence is CASSTKPRDYELTDTQYF. The CDR3 nucleotides read TGTGCCAGCAGCACAAAACCCCGGGACTACGAACTCACAGATACGCAGTATTTT.